The entry below gives a single T cell receptor (beta chain) sequence along with its context. What it recognizes is unknown. The data belong to a study of T cell repertoires in cytomegalovirus infection. Study information: It was recently identified HLA-C-restricted and well-studied HLA-B-restricted CMV epitopes that the study used. Public TCR beta signatures provided an indication of both CMV infection and a matching HLA type.

Germline V gives CDR1 SGHDT, CDR2 YYEEEE. The CDR3 has 16 residues. V was trimmed by 6 bases and J by 1 base, leaving 17 bases between them. TCRdb re-called the reads through MiXCR, storing one row per CDR3 protein. This sample has about 27,000 distinct CDR3 sequences, with under 20% found just once. Study results and caveats: Identification of carriers of CMV plus the relevant HLA was achieved through cumulative public TCR beta family frequency.

The chain couples TRBV5-6 to TRBJ2-1; D might be TRBD1 or TRBD2, each matching 6 bases. This TCR derives from a human donor in good health (CMV status not recorded). Some clones in this sample may be carry-over from other donors' samples. The source material was CD8+ T cells from cultured PBMCs, sampled from culture after CMV antigen stimulation. DNA of the CDR3: TGTGCCAGCACTTCGCTTACAGGGAGGTCCTACAATGAGCAGTTCTTC. Amino acid sequence: CASTSLTGRSYNEQFF.